One sample yielded the 22 T cell receptor beta chains listed below, sequenced in a study of blood T cell dynamics during melanoma immunotherapy. Time point given: week 3, after first cycle of checkpoint inhibitor. TCRdb's copy holds only in-frame clones and misses some; the assay was immunoSEQ multiplex PCR. The sample records about 6,000 clones, roughly 77% being singletons. The source material was blood, sampled from a patient treated with checkpoint blockade. The receptors stem from a human donor with melanoma.

V usage is TRBV7-9 and J usage is TRBJ1-2; 10 bases agree with TRBD1. V shed 3 bases and J 3 bases; nucleotides not matched to a gene: 10. The CDR3 totals 17 residues. Germline values: CDR1 SEHNR, CDR2 FQNEAQ (reference sequence). The CDR3 DNA reads as TGTGCCAGCAGCTTTCCTAGCGACAGGGGGCACGACTATGGCTACACCTTC. Its translation: CASSFPSDRGHDYGYTF.

V gene TRBV2 combines with J gene TRBJ1-5; tentatively, D is TRBD1 (5 bases). Germline-derived CDR1 and CDR2 are SNHLY and FYNNEI. Trimming pared 6 bases from V and 2 bases from J, leaving 14 bases between. The CDR3 sequence is 15 residues long. The CDR3 is CASRAQGGGNQPQHF. The CDR3 DNA reads TGTGCCAGCAGGGCGCAGGGAGGGGGCAATCAGCCCCAGCATTTT. The whole variable domain, remainder taken from reference TRBV2 and TRBJ1-5, is EPEVTQTPSHQVTQMGQEVILRCVPISNHLYFYWYRQILGQKVEFLVSFYNNEISEKSEIFDDQFSVERPDGSNFTLKIRSTKLEDSAMYFCASRAQGGGNQPQHFGDGTRLSIL.

The chain recombines TRBV27 with TRBJ2-3; 10 nucleotides agree with TRBD2. Losses at the gene ends were 5 bases for V and 1 base for J; bases not matched to a gene: 6. The germline CDR1 and CDR2 sequences are MNHEY and SMNVEV (reference sequence). This CDR3 has 16 amino acids. The CDR3 DNA reads TGTGCCAGCAGTCGACTAGCGGGTTCTCGCACAGATACGCAGTATTTT. Translated: CASSRLAGSRTDTQYF.

The chain links TRBV5-1 to TRBJ2-3; D unclear. Germline V gives CDR1 SGHRS, CDR2 YFSETQ. V dropped 4 bases and J dropped 3 bases, with 9 bases sitting between them. This CDR3 spans 13 amino acids. The CDR3 region is CASSKDATDTQYF. As DNA, the CDR3 is TGCGCCAGCAGCAAGGACGCGACAGATACGCAGTATTTT. Using reference TRBV5-1 and TRBJ2-3 for the parts outside the CDR3, the full variable domain is KAGVTQTPRYLIKTRGQQVTLSCSPISGHRSVSWYQQTPGQGLQFLFEYFSETQRNKGNFPGRFSGRQFSNSRSEMNVSTLELGDSALYLCASSKDATDTQYFGPGTRLTVL.

The V and J genes are TRBV11-2 and TRBJ1-2; 11 bases agree with TRBD1. This CDR3 is 16 amino acids long. V was pared by 1 base and J by 5 bases, with 6 bases of the junction left unmatched. Germline CDR1 is SGHAT and CDR2 is FQNNGV. The CDR3 loop is CASSLAGQGAGYGYTF. Here the CDR3 DNA reads TGTGCCAGCAGCTTAGCCGGACAGGGGGCAGGGTATGGCTACACCTTC.

The chain is built from TRBV29-1 and TRBJ1-5, with 9 bases fitting TRBD1. Germline lookup yields CDR1 SQVTM and CDR2 ANQGSEA. The ends lost 4 bases at V and 6 bases at J; junction bases unmatched: 7. There are 14 residues in the CDR3. Here the CDR3 reads CSVGTGVSSQPQHF. The DNA of the CDR3 is TGCAGCGTTGGGACAGGGGTGAGTAGTCAGCCCCAGCATTTT.

The gene calls are TRBV19 and TRBJ1-2, with D possibly TRBD1 on 6 matching bases. V lost 4 bases, J lost 8 bases, and 32 bases lay in between. Per germline, CDR1 LNHDA and CDR2 SQIVND (reference sequence). CDR3 length equals 19 residues. The CDR3 DNA reads TGTGCCAGTAGTACTGATTGGGGGGCCTCCTCTTCATTCTTGATAGGCTACACCTTC. Its translation is CASSTDWGASSSFLIGYTF.

The CDR3 is CAWSAASSASNQPQHF. In nucleotides, the CDR3 is TGTGCCTGGAGTGCCGCCTCATCCGCTAGCAATCAGCCCCAGCATTTT. The gene calls are TRBV30 and TRBJ1-5; D is unresolved. The CDR3 totals 16 residues. CDR1 GTSNPN and CDR2 SVGIG come from the germline V gene (reference sequence). Trimming cost V 1 base and J 0 bases, with 13 bases left between them.

This chain uses TRBV7-9 with TRBJ2-7, with 13 bases that match TRBD2. The V gene end was trimmed by 5 bases and the J gene end by 4 bases; junction bases not matched to a gene: 14. The CDR3 totals 18 residues. In germline, CDR1 is SEHNR, CDR2 FQNEAQ (reference sequence). In DNA form, the CDR3 reads TGTGCCAGCAGCACCAGGACTAGCGGGAGTTTAAGTCCTTACGAGCAGTACTTC. Protein product: CASSTRTSGSLSPYEQYF.

The chain combines TRBV6-5 with TRBJ1-2; no clear D. The length of the CDR3 is 11 residues. CDR1 MNHEY and CDR2 SVGAGI come from the germline V gene. V dropped 5 bases and J dropped 4 bases, with 5 bases sitting between them. CDR3 bases: TGTGCCAGCAGTATCCCCTATGGCTACACCTTC. Translating gives CASSIPYGYTF.

V usage is TRBV18 and J usage is TRBJ1-5; D might be TRBD1 (6 bases). The ends were cut back, 6 bases at V and 0 bases at J, with 18 bases in the middle. The germline V gene encodes CDR1 KGHSH and CDR2 LQKENI. The CDR3 loop spans 17 amino acids. CDR3 DNA: TGTGCCAGCTCCTCCCTTGGGGGGCCCTATAGCAATCAGCCCCAGCATTTT. This codes for CASSSLGGPYSNQPQHF. Filled out from reference TRBV18 and TRBJ1-5, the complete variable domain reads NAGVMQNPRHLVRRRGQEARLRCSPMKGHSHVYWYRQLPEEGLKFMVYLQKENIIDESGMPKERFSAEFPKEGPSILRIQQVVRGDSAAYFCASSSLGGPYSNQPQHFGDGTRLSIL.

This sequence joins TRBV6-5 and TRBJ2-7; 8 bases fit TRBD2. The J segment lost 2 bases and the V segment lost 0 bases, leaving 6 bases of the junction unmatched. The germline V gene has CDR1 MNHEY and CDR2 SVGAGI. There are 16 residues in the CDR3. The CDR3: CASSYSIAGGAYEQYF. The CDR3 nucleotides are TGTGCCAGCAGTTACTCGATCGCGGGGGGCGCCTACGAGCAGTACTTC.

This clone turned up a few times. The J gene is TRBJ2-1, the V gene TRBV19, with D perhaps matching TRBD1 (5 bases). Germline CDR1 reads LNHDA; CDR2 reads SQIVND (reference sequence). V dropped 4 bases and J dropped 5 bases, with 9 bases sitting between them. The CDR3 length is 13 residues. In nucleotides, the CDR3 is TGTGCCAGTAGTACGGCAGGGCACAATGAGCAGTTCTTC. Translation gives CASSTAGHNEQFF.

The chain joins TRBV5-1 to TRBJ2-1, with 7 bases matching TRBD1. This CDR3 comprises 15 residues. The trim removed 3 bases at V and 0 bases at J, leaving 3 bases unmatched. The germline CDR1 and CDR2 sequences are SGHRS and YFSETQ. Written as DNA, the CDR3 is TGCGCCAGCAGCTCGACAGGGAGCTCCTACAATGAGCAGTTCTTC. Residues: CASSSTGSSYNEQFF.

The V and J genes are TRBV6-1 and TRBJ2-2; the match to TRBD2 covers 11 bases. The CDR3 sequence is 15 residues long. The trim removed 6 bases at V and 7 bases at J, leaving 7 bases unmatched. CDR1 and CDR2 (germline): MNHNS, SASEGT. The CDR3 loop is CASRGTSGGVGELFF. CDR3 coding DNA: TGTGCCAGCAGAGGAACTAGCGGGGGAGTCGGGGAGCTGTTTTTT.

The CDR3 coding sequence is TGTGCCACCACGTGGGGGGATCACACTGAAGCTTTCTTT. Amino acid sequence: CATTWGDHTEAFF. V is TRBV19 and J is TRBJ1-1; possible D gene TRBD1, 5 bases. The CDR3 has 13 amino acids. V gave up 10 bases and J gave up 3 bases, with 15 bases separating them. Per germline, CDR1 LNHDA and CDR2 SQIVND (reference sequence).

The CDR3 DNA follows: TGTGCCAGCAGTCCGGGGTCTGCCTACAATGAGCAGTTCTTC. Amino acids: CASSPGSAYNEQFF. The gene calls are TRBV2 and TRBJ2-1; D is possibly TRBD2 (5 bases). The germline V and J ends were trimmed by 5 bases and 2 bases, with 10 bases remaining between them. The CDR3 covers 14 residues. CDR1 is SNHLY, CDR2 FYNNEI, per germline.

V usage is TRBV18 and J usage is TRBJ2-5; unclear D gene. Germline CDR1 and CDR2: KGHSH and LQKENI. The CDR3 loop spans 12 amino acids. V shed 4 bases and J shed 5 bases, with 8 bases lying between them. CDR3 DNA: TGTGCCAGCTCACAAATGGGGGAGACCCAGTACTTC. Translating it yields CASSQMGETQYF.

This rearrangement joins TRBV5-8 to TRBJ1-1; D is ambiguous. The V gene's germline CDR1 is SGHTS and CDR2 YDEGEE. This CDR3 has 17 amino acids. Trimming took 0 bases from V and 0 from J, leaving 15 bases between them. CDR3 protein: CASSLASRRNMNTEAFF. CDR3 nucleotides: TGTGCCAGCAGCTTGGCCTCAAGACGGAACATGAACACTGAAGCTTTCTTT.

This chain links TRBV2 with TRBJ2-7, with TRBD1 matching 7 bases. This CDR3 is 14 amino acids long. The J segment lost 3 bases and the V segment lost 8 bases, leaving 10 bases of the junction unmatched. Germline assignment: CDR1 SNHLY and CDR2 FYNNEI. The CDR3, as DNA: TGTGCCAGCGGGGGACAGACCGGGGTCTACGAGCAGTACTTC. Residues: CASGGQTGVYEQYF.

The chain couples TRBV5-1 to TRBJ1-3, with TRBD1 as a possible D gene (5 bases). V was pared by 2 bases and J by 0 bases, with 12 bases between. CDR1 and CDR2 (germline): SGHRS, YFSETQ. The CDR3 extends over 16 amino acids. The CDR3 bases are TGCGCCAGCAGCTTTGACAGCATTATCTCTGGAAACACCATATATTTT. Translating it yields CASSFDSIISGNTIYF.

This clone came up a few times. The chain recombines TRBV18 with TRBJ2-2, with unresolved D. Between the trimmed V and J ends, which lost 1 base and 6 bases, there was a span of 9 bases. Germline assignment: CDR1 KGHSH and CDR2 LQKENI. The CDR3 has 14 residues. CDR3 nucleotides: TGTGCCAGCTCACCACGCCAGACCCCCGGGGAGCTGTTTTTT. It codes for CASSPRQTPGELFF.